A single sample is the source of the 27 T cell receptor beta chains below, sequenced in a study of T cell changes during pregnancy in multiple sclerosis. This table comes from immunoSEQ multiplex PCR, and its TCRdb copy is limited to in-frame clones, with some not included. Altogether about 94,000 clones are present, under 95% being singletons, with the ten largest covering 0.99%. Material: peripheral blood, obtained after pregnancy. These receptor sequences come from a female donor with multiple sclerosis, enrolled in a pregnancy study.

The sample holds one count of this clone. V gene TRBV29-1 combines with J gene TRBJ1-2; 7 nucleotides match TRBD1. In germline, CDR1 is SQVTM, CDR2 ANQGSEA. The V and J ends lost 3 bases and 3 bases, in that order; junction bases with no gene match: 13. This CDR3 has 16 amino acids. The chain's CDR3 is CSVDPREGAGDYGYTF. The DNA of the CDR3 is TGCAGCGTTGATCCCCGGGAGGGGGCTGGGGACTATGGCTACACCTTC.

Here the CDR3 reads CASSHRRLAGGGYEQYF. The CDR3 DNA is TGTGCCAGCAGTCATAGGAGGTTAGCGGGAGGGGGCTACGAGCAGTACTTC. V is TRBV13 and J is TRBJ2-7; 11 bases are shared with TRBD2. V lost 6 bases and J lost 3; bases outside the gene matches: 13. Germline V gene sequence: CDR1 PRHDT, CDR2 FYEKMQ (reference sequence). The CDR3 extends over 17 amino acids.

V and J are TRBV6-6 and TRBJ2-5, with a possible D match to TRBD2 (5 bases). This CDR3 region has 12 residues. Germline V gives CDR1 MNHNY, CDR2 SVGAGI (reference sequence). V gave up 8 bases and J gave up 5 bases, with 12 bases separating them. The CDR3 sequence: CASADSGETQYF. The CDR3 bases are TGTGCCAGCGCAGACTCGGGGGAGACCCAGTACTTC.

The V gene is TRBV14, the J gene TRBJ2-2; D possibly corresponds to TRBD1 (5 bases). V was shortened by 0 bases and J by 4 bases, with 6 bases between the two germline ends. CDR1 and CDR2 from the germline V gene are SGHDN and FVKESK. The CDR3 runs to 14 residues. The CDR3 sequence: CASSQDRGTGELFF. CDR3 coding DNA: TGTGCCAGCAGCCAAGATAGGGGCACCGGGGAGCTGTTTTTT. The complete variable domain, with remaining parts taken from reference TRBV14 and TRBJ2-2, reads EAGVTQFPSHSVIEKGQTVTLRCDPISGHDNLYWYRRVMGKEIKFLLHFVKESKQDESGMPNNRFLAERTGGTYSTLKVQPAELEDSGVYFCASSQDRGTGELFFGEGSRLTVL.

The chain recombines TRBV13 with TRBJ2-7; 12 bases fit TRBD2. CDR1 is PRHDT and CDR2 is FYEKMQ in the germline V gene (reference sequence). V lost 5 bases and J lost 1; bases outside the gene matches: 3. The CDR3 extends over 15 amino acids. CDR3 residues: CASSPGLAGSYEQYF. The CDR3 coding sequence is TGTGCCAGCAGCCCCGGACTAGCGGGGTCCTACGAGCAGTACTTC.

V and J are TRBV7-9 and TRBJ1-1, with D possibly matching TRBD1 (5 bases). Germline V gives CDR1 SEHNR, CDR2 FQNEAQ (reference sequence). This CDR3 is built from 15 residues. Trimming removed 4 bases at V and 5 bases at J, with 17 bases between. The CDR3 spells CASSSFGAGGTEAFF. The DNA for the CDR3 is TGTGCCAGCAGCTCGTTCGGGGCGGGGGGGACTGAAGCTTTCTTT.

The rearrangement uses TRBV7-9 and TRBJ1-2; 9 bases map to TRBD1. The CDR3 is 18 residues long. V was clipped by 5 bases and J by 4 bases; unmatched bases: 17. CDR1 and CDR2 (germline): SEHNR, FQNEAQ (reference sequence). The CDR3 region is CASSPGGYRGRGVYGYTF. The CDR3 DNA follows: TGTGCCAGCAGCCCCGGGGGGTACAGGGGGCGAGGGGTCTATGGCTACACCTTC.

This clone showed up just a few times. The rearrangement links TRBV13 to TRBJ1-2; TRBD1 might be the D (5 bases). Germline V gene lookup returns CDR1 PRHDT and CDR2 FYEKMQ (reference sequence). Deletions cut 5 bases from V and 4 bases from J, with 14 bases between. CDR3 length equals 14 residues. CDR3 residues: CASSPGLGGYGYTF. The CDR3 DNA reads TGTGCCAGCAGCCCGGGACTCGGCGGCTATGGCTACACCTTC.

This chain connects TRBV5-5 to TRBJ2-7; D call uncertain. Germline V lookup: CDR1 SGHKS, CDR2 YYEKEE (reference sequence). The CDR3 has 18 residues. V was trimmed by 0 bases and J by 0 bases, leaving 19 bases between them. This CDR3 is CASSLEVRNSYLSYEQYF. CDR3 sequence (DNA): TGTGCCAGCAGCTTGGAGGTGAGGAACTCCTATCTCTCCTACGAGCAGTACTTC.

V and J are TRBV19 and TRBJ2-7; maybe TRBD1 (5 bases). This CDR3 contains 13 residues. Deletions cut 4 bases from V and 3 bases from J, with 10 bases between. CDR1 and CDR2 from the germline V gene are LNHDA and SQIVND (reference sequence). CDR3 DNA: TGTGCCAGTAGTAATGGGGCGCTCTACGAGCAGTACTTC. Translation gives CASSNGALYEQYF.

V usage is TRBV20-1 and J usage is TRBJ2-2; tentative D call: TRBD2 (6 bases). Germline CDR1 and CDR2: DFQATT and SNEGSKA (reference sequence). V lost 6 bases and J lost 4, with 6 bases in between. CDR3 length equals 11 residues. The CDR3, as DNA: TGCAGTGCCGGGGGCACCGGGGAGCTGTTTTTT. This codes for CSAGGTGELFF.

The chain has TRBV5-1 and TRBJ2-3; 16 bases are shared with TRBD2. J gave up 2 bases and V 3 bases, and 9 bases lay outside the gene matches. The CDR3 loop spans 19 amino acids. Germline V gene data show CDR1 as SGHRS and CDR2 as YFSETQ. CDR3 amino acids: CASSWDPGLAGGSTDTQYF. The CDR3 DNA reads as TGCGCCAGCAGCTGGGACCCGGGACTAGCGGGAGGGTCCACAGATACGCAGTATTTT.

The chain has TRBV7-2 and TRBJ1-2; D might be TRBD1 (5 bases). The CDR3 sequence is 15 residues long. Germline V lookup: CDR1 SGHTA, CDR2 FQGNSA. V shed 2 bases and J shed 6 bases, with 16 bases lying between them. CDR3 residues: CASSLRIVQGHGYTF. For the CDR3, the DNA is TGTGCCAGCAGCTTAAGAATCGTCCAGGGTCATGGCTACACCTTC.

A single count supports this clone. The same CDR3 can be traced to other DNA sequences in this sample. The rearrangement links TRBV5-1 to TRBJ2-1; 7 bases fit TRBD2. The CDR3 is 16 amino acids. After removal of 0 bases from V and 0 bases from J, the junction contained 3 bases not matched to a gene. Germline V gives CDR1 SGHRS, CDR2 YFSETQ. The CDR3 nucleotides read TGCGCCAGCAGCTTGGCTAGCGGTAGCTCCTACAATGAGCAGTTCTTC. Its translation is CASSLASGSSYNEQFF.

The chain is built from TRBV28 and TRBJ2-7; TRBD1 is a possible D gene (6 bases). V was cut by 6 bases and J by 2 bases, with 14 bases left in between. Per the germline V gene, CDR1 is MDHEN and CDR2 is SYDVKM. The length of the CDR3 is 14 residues. As DNA, the CDR3 is TGTGCCAGCAGCCTTACAGGGCCCCCCTACGAGCAGTACTTC. Translated: CASSLTGPPYEQYF.

This chain uses TRBV19 with TRBJ1-5; D unresolved. The CDR3 has 14 amino acids. Per the germline V gene, CDR1 is LNHDA and CDR2 is SQIVND (reference sequence). The V and J ends lost 6 bases and 5 bases respectively, with 14 bases between them. In nucleotides, the CDR3 is TGTGCCAGTAGAAACGGTGTTGAATATCAGCCCCAGCATTTT. Protein sequence: CASRNGVEYQPQHF. Using reference TRBV19 and TRBJ1-5 for the parts outside the CDR3, the full variable domain is DGGITQSPKYLFRKEGQNVTLSCEQNLNHDAMYWYRQDPGQGLRLIYYSQIVNDFQKGDIAEGYSVSREKKESFPLTVTSAQKNPTAFYLCASRNGVEYQPQHFGDGTRLSIL.

This chain uses TRBV5-5 with TRBJ2-5, with TRBD1 matching over 7 bases. CDR1 is SGHKS, CDR2 YYEKEE, per germline (reference sequence). The V and J ends lost 2 bases and 6 bases, in that order; junction bases with no gene match: 4. CDR3 length: 13 amino acids. This CDR3 reads CASSFDRAKTQYF. CDR3 nucleotide sequence: TGTGCCAGCAGCTTTGACAGGGCTAAGACCCAGTACTTC.

The V call is TRBV2, the J call TRBJ2-7; 8 nucleotides match TRBD2. Losses at the gene ends were 1 base for V and 2 bases for J; bases not matched to a gene: 7. Germline V gene lookup returns CDR1 SNHLY and CDR2 FYNNEI. This CDR3 contains 16 residues. The CDR3 loop reads CASSEVGSGNPYEQYF. Written as DNA, the CDR3 is TGTGCCAGCAGTGAAGTTGGTAGCGGGAACCCCTACGAGCAGTACTTC.

The rearrangement uses TRBV7-8 and TRBJ1-2; TRBD1 matches at 7 bases. The ends lost 5 bases at V and 4 bases at J; junction bases unmatched: 10. The CDR3 covers 15 residues. CDR1 is SGHVS and CDR2 is FQNEAQ in the germline V gene. CDR3 nucleotides: TGTGCCAGCAGCCCACGTCGGGACAGCTTCTATGGCTACACCTTC. This codes for CASSPRRDSFYGYTF.

The chain links TRBV19 to TRBJ1-3; D is ambiguous. The CDR3 consists of 13 residues. Germline lookup yields CDR1 LNHDA and CDR2 SQIVND (reference sequence). The V end was cut by 8 bases, the J end by 2 bases, with 10 bases between. The CDR3, as DNA: TGTGCCAGTGTTGCCCCGGCTGGAAACACCATATATTTT. Amino acid sequence: CASVAPAGNTIYF.

The V gene is TRBV5-1, the J gene TRBJ1-2, with D uncertain. The length of the CDR3 is 13 residues. V dropped 1 base and J dropped 2 bases, with 6 bases sitting between them. The germline CDR1 and CDR2 sequences are SGHRS and YFSETQ. The CDR3 protein is CASSLPENYGYTF. The CDR3 DNA follows: TGCGCCAGCAGCTTGCCAGAAAACTATGGCTACACCTTC. Combining the CDR3 with reference TRBV5-1 and TRBJ1-2 gives the whole variable domain KAGVTQTPRYLIKTRGQQVTLSCSPISGHRSVSWYQQTPGQGLQFLFEYFSETQRNKGNFPGRFSGRQFSNSRSEMNVSTLELGDSALYLCASSLPENYGYTFGSGTRLTVV.

The chain employs TRBV10-1 and TRBJ2-7; 7 bases align to TRBD1. Germline trimming cut 6 bases from V and 3 bases from J; bases unmatched to any gene: 11. Per the germline V gene, CDR1 is WNHNN and CDR2 is SYGVQD (reference sequence). This CDR3 is built from 15 residues. CDR3 DNA sequence: TGCGCCAGCAGATTTTCACAGGGGCCAAACTACGAGCAGTACTTC. It yields the protein CASRFSQGPNYEQYF.

The gene calls are TRBV6-9 and TRBJ1-1, with 10 bases aligning to TRBD1. Germline-derived CDR1 and CDR2 are MNHGY and SVAAGI. The trim removed 7 bases at V and 1 base at J, leaving 21 bases unmatched. The CDR3 runs to 20 residues. The CDR3 coding sequence is TGTGCCAGCACCCGAAGGGCAACCGGGACAGGGGACTCGGAGAACACTGAAGCTTTCTTT. Encoded protein: CASTRRATGTGDSENTEAFF.

The V call is TRBV19, the J call TRBJ2-5, with 8 nucleotides matching TRBD2. The CDR3 covers 14 residues. Germline CDR1 is LNHDA and CDR2 is SQIVND (reference sequence). V was pared by 5 bases and J by 5 bases, with 7 bases of the junction left unmatched. The CDR3: CASSSGGPGETQYF. DNA of the CDR3: TGTGCCAGTAGTTCGGGAGGGCCGGGGGAGACCCAGTACTTC.

The DNA of the CDR3 is TGTGCCAGCAGCCACAACCCGGGGGAGGTTTATGGCTACACCTTC. Its protein product is CASSHNPGEVYGYTF. The V and J genes are TRBV4-2 and TRBJ1-2; D is possibly TRBD1 (5 bases). V was shortened by 3 bases and J by 5 bases, with 16 bases between the two germline ends. The CDR3 consists of 15 residues. Germline CDR1 is LGHNA and CDR2 is YNFKEQ.

The V and J genes are TRBV27 and TRBJ2-2, with 8 bases matching TRBD1. Germline V gives CDR1 MNHEY, CDR2 SMNVEV (reference sequence). The J segment lost 4 bases and the V segment lost 4 bases, leaving 8 bases of the junction unmatched. The CDR3 is made up of 16 amino acids. CDR3 region: CASSSSTGVGTGELFF. The CDR3 region has the DNA TGTGCCAGCAGTTCATCGACAGGGGTGGGCACCGGGGAGCTGTTTTTT.

V is TRBV10-1 and J is TRBJ2-7; the match to TRBD2 covers 13 bases. The germline V gene has CDR1 WNHNN and CDR2 SYGVQD (reference sequence). Losses at the gene ends were 6 bases for V and 2 bases for J; bases not matched to a gene: 16. This CDR3 spans 19 amino acids. CDR3 protein: CASRDPGLAGRPSAYEQYF. The CDR3, as DNA: TGCGCCAGCAGGGATCCGGGACTAGCGGGACGCCCGTCTGCCTACGAGCAGTACTTC.